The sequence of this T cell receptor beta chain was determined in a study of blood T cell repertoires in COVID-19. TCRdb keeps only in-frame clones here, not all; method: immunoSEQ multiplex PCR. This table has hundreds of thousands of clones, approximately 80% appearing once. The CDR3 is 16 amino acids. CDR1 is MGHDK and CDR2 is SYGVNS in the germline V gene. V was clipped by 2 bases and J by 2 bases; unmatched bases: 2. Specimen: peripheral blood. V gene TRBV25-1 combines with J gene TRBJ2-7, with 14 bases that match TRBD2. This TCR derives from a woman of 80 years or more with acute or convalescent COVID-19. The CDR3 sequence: CASSEGTSGRTYEQYF. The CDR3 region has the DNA TGTGCCAGCAGTGAAGGGACTAGCGGGAGAACCTACGAGCAGTACTTC.